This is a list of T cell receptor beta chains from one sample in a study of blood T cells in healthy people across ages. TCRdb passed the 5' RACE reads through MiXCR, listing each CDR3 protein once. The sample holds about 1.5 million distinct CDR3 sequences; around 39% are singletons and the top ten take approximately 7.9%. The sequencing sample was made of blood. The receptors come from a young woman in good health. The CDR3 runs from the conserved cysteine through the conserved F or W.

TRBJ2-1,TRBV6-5,CASSPSHPRYNEQFF
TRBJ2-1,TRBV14,CASSQLLAYLNNEQFF
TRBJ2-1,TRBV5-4,CASSSLLAGEANEQFF
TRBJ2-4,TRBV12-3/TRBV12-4,CASSTLGAGLNIQYF
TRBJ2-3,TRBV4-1,CASSPTGAPTDTQYF
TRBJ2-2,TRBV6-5,CASSYSNPGELFF
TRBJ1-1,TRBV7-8,CASSPSVGSNTEAFF
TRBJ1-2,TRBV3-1,CASSQDWTDYGYTF
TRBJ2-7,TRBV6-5,CASSYRGRVYEQYF
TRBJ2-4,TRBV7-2,CASSLSVAKNIQYF
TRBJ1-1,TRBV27,CASIEDRRAFF
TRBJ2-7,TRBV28,CASSLRAGFFLEQYF
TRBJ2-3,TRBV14,CASSQRGRAWGDTQYF
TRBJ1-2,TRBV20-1,CSARVPDRGNYGYTF
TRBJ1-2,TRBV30,CAWSAHNREGPNYGYTF
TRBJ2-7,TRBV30,CACQSRRPNLAGTYEQYF
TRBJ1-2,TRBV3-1,CASSQEGTGLINYGYTF
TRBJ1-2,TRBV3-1,CASSTVGSYTF
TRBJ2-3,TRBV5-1,CASSSRGGPGTDTQYF
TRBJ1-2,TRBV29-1,CSVAPGQGARYGYTF
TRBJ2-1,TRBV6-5,CASSLGWNEQFF
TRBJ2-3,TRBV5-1,CASSLGGERVADTQYF
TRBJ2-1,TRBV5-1,CASSPGTKSHEQFF
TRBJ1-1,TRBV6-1,CASREQLTNTEAFF
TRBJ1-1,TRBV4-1,CASSQTGLGRAGSEAFF
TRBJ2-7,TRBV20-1,CSAPGTAQYEQYF
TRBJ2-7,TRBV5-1,CASSSITGHSYEQYF
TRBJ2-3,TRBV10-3,CAISGDATDTQYF
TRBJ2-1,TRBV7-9,CASSLGLAGGPTKDNEQFF
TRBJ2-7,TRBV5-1,CASSARLAGGPYEQYF
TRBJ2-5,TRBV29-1,CSVHTGGETQYF
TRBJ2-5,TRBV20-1,CSASRHKQETQYF
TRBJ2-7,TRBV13,CASSAVSGSYEQYF
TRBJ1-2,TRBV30,CAWSVTGTQPRGYTF
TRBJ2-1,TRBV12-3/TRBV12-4,CASSLGALSSSYNEQFF
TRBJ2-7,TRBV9,CASSVEGQGNLAYEQYF
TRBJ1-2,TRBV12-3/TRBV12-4,CASSLVDTYINYGYTF
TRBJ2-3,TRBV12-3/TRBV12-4,CASAIAGLNTDTQYF
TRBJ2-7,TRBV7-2,CASSLRPPTFGREQYF
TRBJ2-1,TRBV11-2,CASSLASRGLDEQFF
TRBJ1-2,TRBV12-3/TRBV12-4,CASSWTGENYGYTF
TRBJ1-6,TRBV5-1,CASSHTPDNSPLHF
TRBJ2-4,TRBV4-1,CASSHTLPRGEQYF
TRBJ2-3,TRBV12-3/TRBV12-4,CASSRSGGQYF
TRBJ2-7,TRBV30,CAWGGGQEVSEQYF
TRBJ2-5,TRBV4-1,CASSQVGTSAETQYF
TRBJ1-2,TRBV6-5,CASSYLGQGASYGYTF
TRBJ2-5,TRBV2,CASSEGTGLETQYF
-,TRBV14,CASSRLGGTSYEQYF